Listed here are 20 T cell receptor beta chains from one sample, sequenced in a study of T cell clonotyping in hematopoietic cell transplantation. Using immunoSEQ multiplex PCR, the repertoire was profiled, and TCRdb retains in-frame clones only, with some absent. The data show about 76,000 clones, 90% to 96% seen once. Time point of the sample: recipient sample about 28 days before transplant, after cytoreduction. The source material was peripheral blood mononuclear cells, sampled before stem cell transplant. These receptors came from a woman between 45 and 60 years old with acute myeloid leukemia. Some clones in this sample may be carry-over from other donors' samples.

The chain employs TRBV6-6 and TRBJ1-5; the D gene is possibly TRBD1 (5 bases). The CDR3 extends over 11 amino acids. Between the trimmed V and J ends, which lost 6 bases and 15 bases, there was a span of 15 bases. The germline gives CDR1 MNHNY, CDR2 SVGAGI (reference sequence). CDR3 region: CASRSTAGLHF. DNA of the CDR3: TGTGCCAGCAGATCGACAGCCGGGCTGCATTTT.

The rearrangement uses TRBV7-2 and TRBJ2-3; D is tentatively TRBD1 or TRBD2 (5 bases each). The CDR3 length is 16 residues. V dropped 0 bases and J dropped 0 bases, with 10 bases sitting between them. From germline, CDR1 is SGHTA and CDR2 FQGNSA. The CDR3 DNA follows: TGTGCCAGCAGCTTAGCACGGGGACGGAGCACAGATACGCAGTATTTT. This translates into CASSLARGRSTDTQYF. Based on the CDR3 plus reference TRBV7-2 and TRBJ2-3, the full variable domain is GAGVSQSPSNKVTEKGKDVELRCDPISGHTALYWYRQSLGQGLEFLIYFQGNSAPDKSGLPSDRFSAERTGGSVSTLTIQRTQQEDSAVYLCASSLARGRSTDTQYFGPGTRLTVL.

V usage is TRBV6-5 and J usage is TRBJ2-7; D unclear. V was shortened by 8 bases and J by 1 base, with 6 bases between the two germline ends. The CDR3 is made up of 11 amino acids. Germline-derived CDR1 and CDR2 are MNHEY and SVGAGI. CDR3: CASRRSYEQYF. The CDR3 bases are TGTGCCAGCCGGCGGTCCTACGAGCAGTACTTC.

The table lists this clone with a count of one. The V gene is TRBV20-1, the J gene TRBJ2-1; the D is unclear. This CDR3 has 11 residues. Germline CDR1 is DFQATT and CDR2 is SNEGSKA (reference sequence). The V gene lost 5 bases and the J gene lost 8 bases, with 10 bases spanning the gap. CDR3 sequence: CSALVSYEQFF. The CDR3 region has the DNA TGCAGTGCTCTGGTTAGCTATGAGCAGTTCTTC.

Written as DNA, the CDR3 is TGTGCCAGCAGTCCTACAGGGAGGGCTGGGGCCAACGTCCTGACTTTC. It is translated as CASSPTGRAGANVLTF. V gene TRBV13 combines with J gene TRBJ2-6, with a weak D call TRBD2 (7 bases). With 6 bases removed from V and 2 bases from J, the gap between germline ends came to 14 bases. The CDR3 is made up of 16 amino acids. The V gene's germline CDR1 is PRHDT and CDR2 FYEKMQ (reference sequence). Filled out from reference TRBV13 and TRBJ2-6, the complete variable domain reads AAGVIQSPRHLIKEKRETATLKCYPIPRHDTVYWYQQGPGQDPQFLISFYEKMQSDKGSIPDRFSAQQFSDYHSELNMSSLELGDSALYFCASSPTGRAGANVLTFGAGSRLTVL.

This clone was counted once. The chain employs TRBV6-4 and TRBJ1-1; maybe TRBD1 (5 bases). The CDR3 is 14 residues long. Trimming removed 4 bases at V and 1 base at J, with 10 bases between. Germline assignment: CDR1 MRHNA and CDR2 SNTAGT. In DNA form, the CDR3 reads TGTGCCAGCAGTGTTAACAGGCGGAACACTGAAGCTTTCTTT. Protein: CASSVNRRNTEAFF.

This chain uses TRBV4-1 with TRBJ1-6; D remains ambiguous. CDR3 size: 13 residues. In germline, CDR1 is MGHRA, CDR2 YSYEKL. V gave up 4 bases and J gave up 11 bases, with 12 bases separating them. CDR3 in DNA: TGCGCCAGCAGCCTAGAGTGGGGAGCACCCCTCCACTTT. Protein: CASSLEWGAPLHF.

The chain joins TRBV10-3 to TRBJ2-7, with 8 positions matching TRBD1. This CDR3 contains 12 residues. The ends lost 6 bases at V and 3 bases at J; junction bases unmatched: 1. Germline CDR1 and CDR2: ENHRY and SYGVKD. The CDR3 DNA sequence: TGTGCCATCAGGGACAGGGACTACGAGCAGTACTTC. Amino acid sequence: CAIRDRDYEQYF.

The table lists this clone with a count of one. The chain is built from TRBV2 and TRBJ1-3; D remains unclear. Germline V gives CDR1 SNHLY, CDR2 FYNNEI. Trimming removed 4 bases from V and 0 bases from J, with 10 bases in between. This CDR3 spans 15 amino acids. The CDR3: CASSVSGPSGNTIYF. The CDR3 bases are TGTGCCAGCAGTGTATCCGGACCCTCTGGAAACACCATATATTTT.

The rearrangement links TRBV9 to TRBJ2-3; 11 bases align to TRBD2. Looked up from germline, CDR1 is SGDLS and CDR2 is YYNGEE. The V gene end was trimmed by 4 bases and the J gene end by 8 bases; junction bases not matched to a gene: 3. The length of the CDR3 is 13 residues. The CDR3: CASSPGTSGTQYF. CDR3 nucleotide sequence: TGTGCCAGCAGCCCGGGGACTAGCGGTACGCAGTATTTT.

V usage is TRBV5-1 and J usage is TRBJ1-2, with D maybe TRBD1 (5 bases). Germline values: CDR1 SGHRS, CDR2 YFSETQ. The CDR3 extends over 13 amino acids. V was trimmed by 0 bases and J by 8 bases, leaving 11 bases between them. The CDR3 reads CASSLGGASGYTF. In DNA, the CDR3 is TGCGCCAGCAGCTTGGGCGGGGCGTCCGGCTACACCTTC.

This clone has just one count. This sequence joins TRBV4-1 and TRBJ2-7, with TRBD1 matching 8 bases. The V gene's germline CDR1 is MGHRA and CDR2 YSYEKL. The CDR3 totals 17 residues. V dropped 0 bases and J dropped 2; count of bases not matched to a gene: 9. The CDR3 here is CASSQDHHGQGTYEQYF. The CDR3 DNA sequence: TGCGCCAGCAGCCAAGATCACCATGGACAGGGAACCTACGAGCAGTACTTC.

This clone was seen once. The chain recombines TRBV7-2 with TRBJ1-1; the D gene is possibly TRBD1 (6 bases). The CDR3 length is 15 residues. Germline V lookup: CDR1 SGHTA, CDR2 FQGNSA. The V gene lost 3 bases and the J gene lost 4 bases, with 15 bases spanning the gap. CDR3 protein: CASSFTGTRSTEAFF. In DNA form, the CDR3 reads TGTGCCAGCAGCTTTACCGGGACAAGGTCCACTGAAGCTTTCTTT.

V usage is TRBV5-1 and J usage is TRBJ2-2; TRBD2 agrees at 8 bases. This CDR3 contains 15 residues. CDR1 is SGHRS, CDR2 YFSETQ, per germline. J gave up 3 bases and V 4 bases, and 5 bases lay outside the gene matches. CDR3 in amino acids: CASSRGGPDTGELFF. The DNA for the CDR3 is TGCGCCAGCAGCCGCGGGGGGCCCGACACCGGGGAGCTGTTTTTT.

The rearrangement joins TRBV4-2 to TRBJ2-2; no firm D call. This CDR3 comprises 14 residues. CDR1 and CDR2 (germline): LGHNA, YNFKEQ. The V gene lost 4 bases and the J gene lost 1 base, with 7 bases spanning the gap. This chain's CDR3 is CASSRVQNTGELFF. CDR3 nucleotides: TGTGCCAGCAGCCGAGTACAGAACACCGGGGAGCTGTTTTTT.

This chain joins TRBV6-5 and TRBJ1-2; perhaps TRBD1 as D (6 bases). Trimming removed 2 bases from V and 5 bases from J, with 9 bases in between. Germline V gene lookup returns CDR1 MNHEY and CDR2 SVGAGI. The length of the CDR3 is 13 residues. CDR3: CASSYQGGYGYTF. In DNA, the CDR3 is TGTGCCAGCAGTTACCAAGGGGGATATGGCTACACCTTC.

The CDR3 coding sequence is TGTGCCTGGAGTGTTGGAGGGGAAGCTTTCTTT. Translation: CAWSVGGEAFF. This sequence joins TRBV30 and TRBJ1-1; D not resolved. The germline gives CDR1 GTSNPN, CDR2 SVGIG (reference sequence). Trimming pared 0 bases from V and 8 bases from J, leaving 7 bases between. The CDR3 runs to 11 residues.

The chain employs TRBV2 and TRBJ2-7; no clear D. V lost 6 bases and J lost 3, with 15 bases in between. This CDR3 region has 14 residues. Germline V gives CDR1 SNHLY, CDR2 FYNNEI. The CDR3 region has the DNA TGTGCCAGCAGAGCCCCCGTGTACGGCTACGAGCAGTACTTC. It codes for CASRAPVYGYEQYF.

This clone has a single count. The V and J genes are TRBV7-9 and TRBJ2-2; TRBD1 agrees at 8 bases. V was clipped by 11 bases and J by 3 bases; unmatched bases: 5. The CDR3 is made up of 13 amino acids. Germline V gives CDR1 SEHNR, CDR2 FQNEAQ (reference sequence). CDR3 coding DNA: TGTGCCGCCCAGGGGGCTCACACCGGGGAGCTGTTTTTT. Amino acids: CAAQGAHTGELFF.

V gene TRBV6-5 combines with J gene TRBJ2-5, with 8 bases aligning to TRBD2. Per germline, CDR1 MNHEY and CDR2 SVGAGI. This CDR3 comprises 14 residues. V shed 6 bases, J shed 3 bases, and the junction held 6 bases outside the gene matches. The CDR3 spells CASSQPGLEETQYF. The CDR3 DNA reads TGTGCCAGCAGCCAGCCGGGACTAGAAGAGACCCAGTACTTC.